Given below is one T cell receptor (beta chain) in context. Over chemoradiotherapy, repertoires were sampled more than once. The data originate from a study of chemoradiotherapy in HPV16-positive cancers. Sequencing used immunoSEQ multiplex PCR; TCRdb keeps in-frame clones, though not all of them. This sample has some 10,000 clones, with 91% found just once. The source is a human donor with HPV-associated anogenital cancer. The material was blood, obtained from a patient who underwent chemoradiotherapy.

CDR3 sequence: CASKKGPAILGYTF. The CDR3 nucleotides read TGTGCCAGCAAAAAGGGCCCCGCGATTCTTGGCTACACCTTC. This chain connects TRBV6-5 to TRBJ1-2; D gene uncertain. This CDR3 has 14 residues. Germline CDR1 and CDR2: MNHEY and SVGAGI. V was pared by 7 bases and J by 7 bases, with 19 bases between.